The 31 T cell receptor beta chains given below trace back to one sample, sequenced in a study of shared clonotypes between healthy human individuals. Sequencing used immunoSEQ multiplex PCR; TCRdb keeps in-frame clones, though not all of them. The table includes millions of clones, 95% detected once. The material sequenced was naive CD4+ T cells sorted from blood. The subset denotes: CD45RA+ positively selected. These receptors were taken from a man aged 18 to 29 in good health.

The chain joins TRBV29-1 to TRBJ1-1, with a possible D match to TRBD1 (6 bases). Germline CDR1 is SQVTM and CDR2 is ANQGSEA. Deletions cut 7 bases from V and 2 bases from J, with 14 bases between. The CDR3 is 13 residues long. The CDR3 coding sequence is TGCAGCGCTGGAAGGGGGGTAAACACTGAAGCTTTCTTT. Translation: CSAGRGVNTEAFF. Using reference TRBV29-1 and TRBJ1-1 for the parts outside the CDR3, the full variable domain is SAVISQKPSRDICQRGTSLTIQCQVDSQVTMMFWYRQQPGQSLTLIATANQGSEATYESGFVIDKFPISRPNLTFSTLTVSNMSPEDSSIYLCSAGRGVNTEAFFGQGTRLTVV.

DNA for the CDR3: TGTGCCAGCAGAAACAGGGGAGAGGGTGAAAAACTGTTTTTT. It specifies CASRNRGEGEKLFF. The chain couples TRBV6-6 to TRBJ1-4; 7 bases map to TRBD1. Germline V CDR1 and CDR2: MNHNY, SVGAGI (reference sequence). CDR3 length equals 14 residues. Trimming removed 6 bases from V and 7 bases from J; junction bases left unmatched: 8.

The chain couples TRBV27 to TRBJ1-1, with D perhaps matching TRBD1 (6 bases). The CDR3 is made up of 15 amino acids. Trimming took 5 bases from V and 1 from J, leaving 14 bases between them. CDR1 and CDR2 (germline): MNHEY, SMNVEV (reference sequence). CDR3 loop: CASSIQGMGNTEAFF. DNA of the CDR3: TGTGCCAGCAGTATACAGGGAATGGGGAACACTGAAGCTTTCTTT.

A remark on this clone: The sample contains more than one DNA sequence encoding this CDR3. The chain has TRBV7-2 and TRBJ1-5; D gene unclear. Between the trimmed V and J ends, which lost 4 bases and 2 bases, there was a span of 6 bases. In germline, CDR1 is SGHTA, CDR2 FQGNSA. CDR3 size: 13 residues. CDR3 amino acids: CASSYRGNQPQHF. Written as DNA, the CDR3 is TGTGCCAGCAGCTATAGGGGCAATCAGCCCCAGCATTTT.

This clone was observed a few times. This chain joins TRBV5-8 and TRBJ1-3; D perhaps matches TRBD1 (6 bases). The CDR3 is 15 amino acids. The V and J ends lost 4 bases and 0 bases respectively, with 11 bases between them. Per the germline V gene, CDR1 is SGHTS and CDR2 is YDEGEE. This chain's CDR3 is CASSPRQVSGNTIYF. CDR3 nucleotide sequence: TGTGCCAGCAGCCCTCGACAGGTCTCTGGAAACACCATATATTTT.

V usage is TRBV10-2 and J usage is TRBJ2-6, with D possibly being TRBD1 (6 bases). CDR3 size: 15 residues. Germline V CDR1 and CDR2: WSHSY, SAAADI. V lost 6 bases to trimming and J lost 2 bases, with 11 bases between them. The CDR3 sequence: CASSAGTTGANVLTF. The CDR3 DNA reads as TGCGCCAGCAGCGCCGGGACAACTGGGGCCAACGTCCTGACTTTC.

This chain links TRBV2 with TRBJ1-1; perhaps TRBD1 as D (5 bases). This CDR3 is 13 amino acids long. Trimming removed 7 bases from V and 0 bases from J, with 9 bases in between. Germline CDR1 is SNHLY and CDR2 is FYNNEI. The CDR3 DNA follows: TGTGCCAGCACGCGGGGGATGAACACTGAAGCTTTCTTT. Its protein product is CASTRGMNTEAFF.

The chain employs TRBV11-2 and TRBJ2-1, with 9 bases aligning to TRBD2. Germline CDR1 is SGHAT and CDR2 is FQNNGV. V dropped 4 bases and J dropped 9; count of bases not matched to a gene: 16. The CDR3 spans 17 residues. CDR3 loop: CASSSPGLAHESGEQFF. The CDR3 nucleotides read TGTGCCAGCAGCTCACCGGGACTAGCACATGAATCGGGTGAGCAGTTCTTC.

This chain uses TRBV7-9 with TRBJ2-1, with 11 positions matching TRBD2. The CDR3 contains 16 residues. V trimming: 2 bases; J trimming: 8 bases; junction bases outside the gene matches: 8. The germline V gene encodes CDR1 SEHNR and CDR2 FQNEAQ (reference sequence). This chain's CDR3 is CASSLLVTSGSHEQFF. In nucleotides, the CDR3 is TGTGCCAGCAGCTTACTGGTAACTAGCGGGAGCCATGAGCAGTTCTTC.

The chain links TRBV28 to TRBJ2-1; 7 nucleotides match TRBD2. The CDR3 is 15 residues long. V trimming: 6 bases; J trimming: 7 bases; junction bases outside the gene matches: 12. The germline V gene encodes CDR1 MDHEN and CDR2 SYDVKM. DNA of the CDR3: TGTGCCAGCAGCAGCGGACTAGTGGGGGTGAATGAGCAGTTCTTC. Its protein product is CASSSGLVGVNEQFF.

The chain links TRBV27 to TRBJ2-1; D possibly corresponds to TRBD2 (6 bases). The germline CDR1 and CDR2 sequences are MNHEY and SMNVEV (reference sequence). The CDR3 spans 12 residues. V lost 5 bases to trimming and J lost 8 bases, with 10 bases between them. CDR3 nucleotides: TGTGCCAGCAGTCCTACTAGCCATGAGCAGTTCTTC. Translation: CASSPTSHEQFF.

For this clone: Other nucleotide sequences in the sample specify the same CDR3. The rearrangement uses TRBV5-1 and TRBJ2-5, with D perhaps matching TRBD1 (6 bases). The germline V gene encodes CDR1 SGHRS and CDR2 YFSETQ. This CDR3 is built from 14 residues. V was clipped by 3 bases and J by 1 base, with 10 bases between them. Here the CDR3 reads CASSSTDSQETQYF. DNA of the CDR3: TGCGCCAGCAGCTCGACGGACAGCCAAGAGACCCAGTACTTC. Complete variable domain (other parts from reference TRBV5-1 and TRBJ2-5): KAGVTQTPRYLIKTRGQQVTLSCSPISGHRSVSWYQQTPGQGLQFLFEYFSETQRNKGNFPGRFSGRQFSNSRSEMNVSTLELGDSALYLCASSSTDSQETQYFGPGTRLLVL.

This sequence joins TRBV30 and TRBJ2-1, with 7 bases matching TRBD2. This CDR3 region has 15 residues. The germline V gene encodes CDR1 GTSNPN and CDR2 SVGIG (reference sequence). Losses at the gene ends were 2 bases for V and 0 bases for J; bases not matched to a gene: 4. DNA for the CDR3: TGTGCCTGGAGTCCAACTAGCGTCTCCTACAATGAGCAGTTCTTC. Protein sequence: CAWSPTSVSYNEQFF.

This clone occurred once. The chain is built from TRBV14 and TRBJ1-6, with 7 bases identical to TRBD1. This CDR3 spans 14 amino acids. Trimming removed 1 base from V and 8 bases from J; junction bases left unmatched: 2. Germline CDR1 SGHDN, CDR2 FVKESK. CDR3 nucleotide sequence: TGTGCCAGCAGCCAAGGACAGGGACATTCACCCCTCCACTTT. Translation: CASSQGQGHSPLHF.

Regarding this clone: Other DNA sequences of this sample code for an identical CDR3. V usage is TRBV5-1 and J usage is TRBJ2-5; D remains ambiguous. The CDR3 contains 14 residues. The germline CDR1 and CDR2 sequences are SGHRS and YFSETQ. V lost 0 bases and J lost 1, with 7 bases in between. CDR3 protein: CASSLGTVQETQYF. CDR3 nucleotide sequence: TGCGCCAGCAGCTTGGGGACGGTCCAAGAGACCCAGTACTTC.

The CDR3 loop is CASSLGIGKATDEQYF. The CDR3 coding sequence is TGTGCCAGCAGTTTAGGTATCGGCAAGGCCACGGACGAGCAGTACTTC. The chain couples TRBV28 to TRBJ2-7; D gene uncertain. Between the trimmed V and J ends, which lost 2 bases and 5 bases, there was a span of 19 bases. Germline CDR1 is MDHEN and CDR2 is SYDVKM. This CDR3 spans 16 amino acids.

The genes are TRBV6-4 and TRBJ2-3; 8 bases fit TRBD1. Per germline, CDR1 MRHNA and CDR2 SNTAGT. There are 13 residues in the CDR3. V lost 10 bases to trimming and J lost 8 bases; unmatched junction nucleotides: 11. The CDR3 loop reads CATPLRTGSTQYF. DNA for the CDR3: TGTGCCACCCCCCTTAGGACAGGGTCTACGCAGTATTTT.

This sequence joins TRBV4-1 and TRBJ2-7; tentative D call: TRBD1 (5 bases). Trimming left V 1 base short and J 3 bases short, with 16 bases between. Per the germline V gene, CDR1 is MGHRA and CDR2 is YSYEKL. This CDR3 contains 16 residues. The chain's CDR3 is CASSQGPVDRNYEQYF. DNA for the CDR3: TGCGCCAGCAGCCAAGGGCCCGTCGACAGAAACTACGAGCAGTACTTC.

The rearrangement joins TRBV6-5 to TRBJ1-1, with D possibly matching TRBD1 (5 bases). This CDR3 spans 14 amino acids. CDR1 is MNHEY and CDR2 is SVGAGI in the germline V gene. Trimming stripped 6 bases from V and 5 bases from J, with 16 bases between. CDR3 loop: CASSQTGGRTEAFF. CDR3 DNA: TGTGCCAGCAGCCAGACGGGGGGAAGGACTGAAGCTTTCTTT.

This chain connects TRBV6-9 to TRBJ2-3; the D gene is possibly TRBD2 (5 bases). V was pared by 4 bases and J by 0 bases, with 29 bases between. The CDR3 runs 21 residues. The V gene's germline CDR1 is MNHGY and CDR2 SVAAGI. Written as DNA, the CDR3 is TGTGCCAGCAGTTCCGCCGAGAAGCGCGCGCGGGCTAGGTTGAGCACAGATACGCAGTATTTT. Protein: CASSSAEKRARARLSTDTQYF.

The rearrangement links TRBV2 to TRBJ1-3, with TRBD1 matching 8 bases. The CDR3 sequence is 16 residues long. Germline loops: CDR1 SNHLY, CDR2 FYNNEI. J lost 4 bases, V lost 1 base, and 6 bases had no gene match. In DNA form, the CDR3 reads TGTGCCAGCAGTGAAGGGACAGGGAAGGGAGGAAACACCATATATTTT. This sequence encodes CASSEGTGKGGNTIYF.

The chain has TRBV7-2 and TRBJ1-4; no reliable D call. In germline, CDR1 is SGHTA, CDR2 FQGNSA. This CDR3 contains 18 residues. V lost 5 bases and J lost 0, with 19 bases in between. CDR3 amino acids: CASSLRSPMIATNEKLFF. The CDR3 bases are TGTGCCAGCAGCCTACGCTCCCCGATGATTGCAACTAATGAAAAACTGTTTTTT. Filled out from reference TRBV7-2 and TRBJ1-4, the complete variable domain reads GAGVSQSPSNKVTEKGKDVELRCDPISGHTALYWYRQSLGQGLEFLIYFQGNSAPDKSGLPSDRFSAERTGGSVSTLTIQRTQQEDSAVYLCASSLRSPMIATNEKLFFGSGTQLSVL.

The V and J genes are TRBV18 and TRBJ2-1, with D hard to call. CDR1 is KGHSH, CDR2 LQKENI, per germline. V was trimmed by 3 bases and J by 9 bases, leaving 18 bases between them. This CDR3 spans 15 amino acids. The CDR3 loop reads CASSPPSASQSEQFF. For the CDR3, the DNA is TGTGCCAGCTCACCTCCATCTGCATCTCAATCTGAGCAGTTCTTC.

CDR3 sequence reads: CASSGDRESYEQYF. CDR3 DNA sequence: TGTGCCAGCAGTGGGGACAGGGAGTCCTACGAGCAGTACTTC. The chain couples TRBV6-1 to TRBJ2-7, with TRBD1 identical over 9 bases. There are 14 residues in the CDR3. V was pared by 4 bases and J by 1 base, with 2 bases of the junction left unmatched. In germline, CDR1 is MNHNS, CDR2 SASEGT.

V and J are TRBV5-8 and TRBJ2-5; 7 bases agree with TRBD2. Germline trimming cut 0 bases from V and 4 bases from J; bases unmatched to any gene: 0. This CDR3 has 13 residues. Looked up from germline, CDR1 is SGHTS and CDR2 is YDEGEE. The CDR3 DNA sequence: TGTGCCAGCAGCTTGGCGGGGGGAGAGACCCAGTACTTC. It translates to CASSLAGGETQYF.

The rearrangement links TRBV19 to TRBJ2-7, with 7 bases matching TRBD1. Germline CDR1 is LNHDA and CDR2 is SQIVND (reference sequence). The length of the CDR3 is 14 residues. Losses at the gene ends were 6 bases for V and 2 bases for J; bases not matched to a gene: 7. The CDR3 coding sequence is TGTGCCAGTAGATCGGAGACAGGGACCTACGAGCAGTACTTC. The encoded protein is CASRSETGTYEQYF.

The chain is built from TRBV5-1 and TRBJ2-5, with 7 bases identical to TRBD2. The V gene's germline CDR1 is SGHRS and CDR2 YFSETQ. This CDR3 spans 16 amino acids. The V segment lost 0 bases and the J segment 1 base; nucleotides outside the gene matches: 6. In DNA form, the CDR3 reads TGCGCCAGCAGCTTGGGTTTGGGAGGGCTCCAAGAGACCCAGTACTTC. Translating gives CASSLGLGGLQETQYF.

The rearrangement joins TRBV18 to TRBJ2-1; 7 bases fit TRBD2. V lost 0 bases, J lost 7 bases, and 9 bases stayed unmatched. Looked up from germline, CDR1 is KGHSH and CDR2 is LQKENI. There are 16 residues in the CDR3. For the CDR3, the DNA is TGTGCCAGCTCACCACCGGGCGTGAGAGCGGGGAATGAGCAGTTCTTC. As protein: CASSPPGVRAGNEQFF.

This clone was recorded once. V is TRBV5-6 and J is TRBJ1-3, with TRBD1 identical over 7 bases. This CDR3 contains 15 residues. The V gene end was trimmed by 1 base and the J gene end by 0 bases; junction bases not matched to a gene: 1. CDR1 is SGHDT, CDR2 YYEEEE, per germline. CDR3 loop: CASSLRGLSGNTIYF. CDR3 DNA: TGTGCCAGCAGCTTGAGGGGGCTCTCTGGAAACACCATATATTTT.

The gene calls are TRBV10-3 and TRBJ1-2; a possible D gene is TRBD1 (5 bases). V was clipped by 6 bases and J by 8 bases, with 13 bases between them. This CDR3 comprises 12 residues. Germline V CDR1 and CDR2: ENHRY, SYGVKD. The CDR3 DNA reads TGTGCCATCAGCGGAGACAGTAGCGGCTACACCTTC. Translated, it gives CAISGDSSGYTF.

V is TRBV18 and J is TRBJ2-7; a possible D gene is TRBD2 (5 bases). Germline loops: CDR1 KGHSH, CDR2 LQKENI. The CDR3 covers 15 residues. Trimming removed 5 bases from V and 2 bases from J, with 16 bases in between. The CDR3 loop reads CASSRAGLAAYEQYF. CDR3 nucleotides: TGTGCCAGCTCAAGGGCGGGTCTGGCGGCCTACGAGCAGTACTTC.